The 8 T cell receptor beta chains given below trace back to one sample, sequenced in a study of T and B cells in COVID-19 patients. TRB was amplified from about 250-500 ng of blood genomic DNA. TRB rearrangements were amplified by multiplex PCR with BIOMED2 TRB-A/B primers. From the multiplex PCR reads, TCRdb called clonotypes with MiXCR, one entry per CDR3 protein. The sample lists about 8,000 distinct CDR3 sequences; roughly 25% were seen once. Sequencing was done on a sample of blood. The receptors come from a human donor with active COVID-19.

This clonotype appeared a single time. The chain uses TRBV4-3 and TRBJ2-7; D is unclear. The CDR3 consists of 12 residues. With 0 bases removed from V and 6 bases from J, the gap between germline ends came to 6 bases. CDR1 is LGHNA and CDR2 is YSLEER in the germline V gene. The CDR3 nucleotides read TGCGCCAGCAGCCAAGAAGTGGGCGAGCAGTACTTC. Amino acids: CASSQEVGEQYF.

By share, this clonotype counts as medium-sized. This chain links TRBV12-3 or TRBV12-4 with TRBJ2-1; TRBD2 is a possible D gene (6 bases). With 3 bases removed from V and 1 base from J, the gap between germline ends came to 19 bases. The CDR3 is 18 residues long. The CDR3 loop is CASSFRGTGGKSYNEQFF. The CDR3 region has the DNA TGTGCCAGCAGTTTTAGAGGGACTGGGGGGAAGTCCTACAATGAGCAGTTCTTC.

Sample share makes this clonotype medium-sized (0.01 to 0.1%). The rearrangement uses TRBV29-1 and TRBJ2-1; 12 bases line up with TRBD1. With V trimmed by 7 bases and J by 10 bases, 8 bases remained unmatched. This CDR3 has 13 amino acids. The germline gives CDR1 SQVTM, CDR2 ANQGSEA. For the CDR3, the DNA is TGCAGCGCCTCGGGACAGGGGGCCGGGGAGCAGTTCTTC. It codes for CSASGQGAGEQFF.

This clonotype is medium-sized within its sample. The V call is TRBV5-5, the J call TRBJ2-2; the match to TRBD1 covers 9 bases. Germline V lookup: CDR1 SGHKS, CDR2 YYEKEE (reference sequence). The CDR3 loop spans 15 amino acids. V lost 4 bases and J lost 7; bases outside the gene matches: 8. The chain's CDR3 is CASSKGGTGIGELFF. The CDR3 coding sequence is TGTGCCAGCAGCAAGGGGGGGACAGGGATCGGGGAGCTGTTTTTT.

This clonotype is medium-sized (0.01 to 0.1%) by share. V gene TRBV19 combines with J gene TRBJ2-7; 11 nucleotides line up with TRBD1. In germline, CDR1 is LNHDA, CDR2 SQIVND (reference sequence). V was clipped by 3 bases and J by 6 bases; unmatched bases: 4. This CDR3 is 14 amino acids long. CDR3 in DNA: TGTGCCAGTAGTATCGGACAGGGGGCTGGCGAGCAGTACTTC. This translates into CASSIGQGAGEQYF.

The chain couples TRBV5-1 to TRBJ2-3; a possible D gene is TRBD1 (5 bases). The CDR3 has 13 residues. The V end lost 3 bases, the J end lost 4 bases, and 9 bases lay between the germline ends. Germline values: CDR1 SGHRS, CDR2 YFSETQ. Here the CDR3 DNA reads TGCGCCAGCAGCTGGCAGGGTGCAGATACGCAGTATTTT. Its translation: CASSWQGADTQYF.

In this sample, this clonotype is medium-sized. The chain combines TRBV6-2 or TRBV6-3 with TRBJ2-7; D is perhaps TRBD1 (5 bases). Looked up from germline, CDR1 is MNHEY and CDR2 is SVGEGT. V was clipped by 8 bases and J by 3 bases, with 14 bases between them. This CDR3 spans 13 amino acids. Written as DNA, the CDR3 is TGTGCCAGCGGGGTCCGGACACACTACGAGCAGTACTTC. This codes for CASGVRTHYEQYF.

In this sample, this clonotype is medium-sized. The J gene is TRBJ2-1, the V gene TRBV27; D is unresolved. The germline V gene encodes CDR1 MNHEY and CDR2 SMNVEV (reference sequence). V lost 5 bases and J lost 14, with 16 bases in between. The CDR3 runs 12 residues. CDR3 sequence reads: CASSRHGAGEFF. The CDR3, as DNA: TGTGCCAGCAGTCGGCACGGAGCTGGCGAGTTCTTC.